This T cell receptor beta chain was obtained from a study of cytomegalovirus exposure and HLA in healthy donors. Trimming removed 4 bases from V and 4 bases from J; junction bases left unmatched: 9. The CDR3 extends over 16 amino acids. Looked up from germline, CDR1 is SGHVS and CDR2 is FQNEAQ. PCR employed 60 Vbeta and 13 Jbeta primers. TCRdb's copy holds only in-frame clones and misses some; the assay was immunoSEQ multiplex PCR. Listed are fewer than 150,000 clones; about 2.1% falls within the top ten. The chain uses TRBV7-8 and TRBJ2-1; TRBD2 matches 8 bases. Sequencing was performed on PBMCs. This sequence was found in a woman aged 55-70 years in good health and CMV-seronegative. CDR3 sequence reads: CASSYPAGGVYNEQFF. As DNA, the CDR3 is TGTGCCAGCAGCTACCCGGCGGGGGGCGTGTACAATGAGCAGTTCTTC.